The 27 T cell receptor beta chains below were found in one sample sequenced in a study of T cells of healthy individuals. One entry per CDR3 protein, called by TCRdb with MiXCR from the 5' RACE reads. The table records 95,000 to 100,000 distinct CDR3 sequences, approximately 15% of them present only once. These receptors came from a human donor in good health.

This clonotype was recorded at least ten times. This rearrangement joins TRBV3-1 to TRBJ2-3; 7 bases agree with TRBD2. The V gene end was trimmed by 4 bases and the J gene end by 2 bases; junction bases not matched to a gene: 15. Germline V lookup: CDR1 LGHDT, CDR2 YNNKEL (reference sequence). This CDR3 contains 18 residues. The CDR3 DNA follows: TGTGCCAGCAGCCCTGCTCAGGCGGGAGTAAGGGACACAGATACGCAGTATTTT. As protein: CASSPAQAGVRDTDTQYF.

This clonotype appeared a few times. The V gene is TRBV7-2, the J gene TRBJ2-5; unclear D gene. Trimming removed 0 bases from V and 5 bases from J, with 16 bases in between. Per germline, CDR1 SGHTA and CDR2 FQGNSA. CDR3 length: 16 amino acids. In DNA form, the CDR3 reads TGTGCCAGCAGCTTAGCGTATACGCCCTCCTGGGAGACCCAGTACTTC. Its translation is CASSLAYTPSWETQYF.

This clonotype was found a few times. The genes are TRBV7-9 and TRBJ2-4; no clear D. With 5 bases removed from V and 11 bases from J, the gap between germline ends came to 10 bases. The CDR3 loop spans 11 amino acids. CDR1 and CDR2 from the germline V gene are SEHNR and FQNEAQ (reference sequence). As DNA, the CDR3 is TGTGCCAGCAGCCTCTCGACGCTTCAGTACTTC. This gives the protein CASSLSTLQYF.

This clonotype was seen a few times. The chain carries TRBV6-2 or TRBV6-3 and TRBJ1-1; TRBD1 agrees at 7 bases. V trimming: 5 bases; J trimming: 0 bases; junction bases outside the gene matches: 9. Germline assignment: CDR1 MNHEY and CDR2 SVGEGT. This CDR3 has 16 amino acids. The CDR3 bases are TGTGCCAGCAGTCCTCAAAGGGACAGATTGAACACTGAAGCTTTCTTT. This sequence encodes CASSPQRDRLNTEAFF.

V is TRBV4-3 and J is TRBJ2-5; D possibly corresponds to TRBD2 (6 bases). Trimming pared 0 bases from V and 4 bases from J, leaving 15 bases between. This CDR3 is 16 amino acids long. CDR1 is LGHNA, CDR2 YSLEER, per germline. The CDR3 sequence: CASSQDRRAGPETQYF. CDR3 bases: TGCGCCAGCAGCCAAGATCGGAGGGCGGGCCCAGAGACCCAGTACTTC.

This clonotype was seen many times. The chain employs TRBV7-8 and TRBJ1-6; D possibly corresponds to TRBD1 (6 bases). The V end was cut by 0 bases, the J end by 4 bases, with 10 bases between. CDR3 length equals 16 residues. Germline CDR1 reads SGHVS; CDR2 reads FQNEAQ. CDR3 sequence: CASSLARTAYNSPLHF. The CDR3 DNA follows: TGTGCCAGCAGCTTAGCGAGGACAGCATATAATTCACCCCTCCACTTT.

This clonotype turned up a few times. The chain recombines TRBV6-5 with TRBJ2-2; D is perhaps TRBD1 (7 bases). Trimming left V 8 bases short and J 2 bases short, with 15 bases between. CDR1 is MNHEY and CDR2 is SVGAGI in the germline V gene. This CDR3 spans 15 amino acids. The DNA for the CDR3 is TGTGCCAGCCGGGAGACAGGGCTAAACACCGGGGAGCTGTTTTTT. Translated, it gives CASRETGLNTGELFF.

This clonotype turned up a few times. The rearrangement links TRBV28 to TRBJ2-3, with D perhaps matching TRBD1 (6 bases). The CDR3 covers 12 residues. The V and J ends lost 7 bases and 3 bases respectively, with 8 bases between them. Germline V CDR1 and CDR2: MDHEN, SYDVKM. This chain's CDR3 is CASKGTTDTQYF. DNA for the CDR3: TGTGCCAGCAAAGGGACAACAGATACGCAGTATTTT.

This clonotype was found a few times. The CDR3 here is CASSIPDRGNTEAFF. CDR3 DNA: TGCGCCAGCAGCATCCCGGATAGGGGGAACACTGAAGCTTTCTTT. The rearrangement links TRBV5-1 to TRBJ1-1; possible D gene TRBD1, 5 bases. Looked up from germline, CDR1 is SGHRS and CDR2 is YFSETQ. Trimming stripped 4 bases from V and 1 base from J, with 14 bases between. The CDR3 runs 15 residues.

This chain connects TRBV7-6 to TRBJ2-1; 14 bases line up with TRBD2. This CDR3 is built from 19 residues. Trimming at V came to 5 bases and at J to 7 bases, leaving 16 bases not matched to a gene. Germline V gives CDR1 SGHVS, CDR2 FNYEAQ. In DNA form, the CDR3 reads TGTGCCAGCAGCCCCCGGACTAGCGGGGGGTCCGCCCCGGGAAATGAGCAGTTCTTC. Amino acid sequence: CASSPRTSGGSAPGNEQFF.

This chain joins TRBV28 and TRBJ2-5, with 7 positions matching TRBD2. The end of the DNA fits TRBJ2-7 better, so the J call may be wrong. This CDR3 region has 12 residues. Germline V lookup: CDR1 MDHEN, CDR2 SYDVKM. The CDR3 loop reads CASGAGEHEQYF. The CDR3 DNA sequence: TGTGCCAGCGGGGCGGGAGAACACGAGCAGTACTTC.

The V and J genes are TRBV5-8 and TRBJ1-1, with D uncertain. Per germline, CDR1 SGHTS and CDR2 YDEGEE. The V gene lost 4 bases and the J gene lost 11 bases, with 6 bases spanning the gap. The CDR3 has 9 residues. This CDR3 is CASSKWAFF. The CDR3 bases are TGTGCCAGCAGCAAGTGGGCTTTCTTT.

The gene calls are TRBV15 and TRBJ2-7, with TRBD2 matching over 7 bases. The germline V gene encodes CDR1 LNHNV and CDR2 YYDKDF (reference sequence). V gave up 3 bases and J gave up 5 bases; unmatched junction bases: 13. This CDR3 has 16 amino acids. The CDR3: CATSRVGGGLIDEQYF. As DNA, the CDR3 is TGTGCCACCAGCAGGGTAGGCGGGGGTTTGATCGACGAGCAGTACTTC.

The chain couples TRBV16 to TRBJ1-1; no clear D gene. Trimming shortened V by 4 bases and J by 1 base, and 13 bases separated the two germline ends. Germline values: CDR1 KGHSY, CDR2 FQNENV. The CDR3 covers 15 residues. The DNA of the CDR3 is TGTGCCAGCAGCCGGCCCCTTGGGGAGAACACTGAAGCTTTCTTT. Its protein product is CASSRPLGENTEAFF.

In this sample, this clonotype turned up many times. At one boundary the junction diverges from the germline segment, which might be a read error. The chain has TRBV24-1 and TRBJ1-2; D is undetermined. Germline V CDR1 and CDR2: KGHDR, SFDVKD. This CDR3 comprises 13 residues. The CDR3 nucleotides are TGTGCCACCAGTGATGCAATTAACTACGGCTACACCTTC. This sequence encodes CATSDAINYGYTF.

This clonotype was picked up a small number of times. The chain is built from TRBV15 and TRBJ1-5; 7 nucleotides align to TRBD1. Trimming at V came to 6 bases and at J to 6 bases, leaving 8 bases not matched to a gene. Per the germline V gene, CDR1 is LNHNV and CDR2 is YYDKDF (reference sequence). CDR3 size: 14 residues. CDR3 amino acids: CATSPNRGSQPQHF. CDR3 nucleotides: TGTGCCACCAGTCCGAACAGGGGCAGTCAGCCCCAGCATTTT.

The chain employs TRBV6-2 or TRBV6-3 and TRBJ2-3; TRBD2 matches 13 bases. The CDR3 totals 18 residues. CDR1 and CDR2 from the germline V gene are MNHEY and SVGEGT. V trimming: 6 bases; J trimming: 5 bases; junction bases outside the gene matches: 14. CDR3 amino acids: CASRSGLAGVRVGDTQYF. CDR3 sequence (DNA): TGTGCCAGCAGATCCGGACTAGCGGGAGTGAGGGTAGGAGATACGCAGTATTTT.

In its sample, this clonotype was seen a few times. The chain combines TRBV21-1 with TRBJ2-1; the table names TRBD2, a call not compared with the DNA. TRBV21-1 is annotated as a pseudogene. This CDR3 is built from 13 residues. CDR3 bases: TGTGCCAGCAGGGGGACTAGCAACAATGAGCAGTTCTTC. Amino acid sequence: CASRGTSNNEQFF.

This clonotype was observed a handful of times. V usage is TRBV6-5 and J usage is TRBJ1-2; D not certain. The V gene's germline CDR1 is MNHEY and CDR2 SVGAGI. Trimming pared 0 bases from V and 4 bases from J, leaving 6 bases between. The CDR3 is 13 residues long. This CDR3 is CASSYSGAYGYTF. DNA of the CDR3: TGTGCCAGCAGTTACTCAGGAGCCTATGGCTACACCTTC.

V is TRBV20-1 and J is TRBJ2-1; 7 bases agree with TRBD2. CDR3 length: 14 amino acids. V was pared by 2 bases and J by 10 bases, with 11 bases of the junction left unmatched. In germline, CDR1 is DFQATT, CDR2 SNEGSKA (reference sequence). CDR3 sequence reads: CSARQGEGGSEQFF. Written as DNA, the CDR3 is TGCAGTGCTAGACAAGGGGAGGGAGGGTCGGAGCAGTTCTTC.

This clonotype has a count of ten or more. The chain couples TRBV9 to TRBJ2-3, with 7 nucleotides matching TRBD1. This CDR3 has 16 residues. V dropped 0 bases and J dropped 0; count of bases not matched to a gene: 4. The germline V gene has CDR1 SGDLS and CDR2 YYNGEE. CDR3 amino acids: CASSVAGDRSTDTQYF. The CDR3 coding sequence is TGTGCCAGCAGCGTAGCTGGGGACAGAAGCACAGATACGCAGTATTTT.

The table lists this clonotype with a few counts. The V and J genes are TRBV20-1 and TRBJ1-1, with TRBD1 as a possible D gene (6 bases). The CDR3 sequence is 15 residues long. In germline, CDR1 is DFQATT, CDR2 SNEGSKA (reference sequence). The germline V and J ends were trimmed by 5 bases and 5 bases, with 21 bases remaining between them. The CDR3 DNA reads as TGCAGTGCTCCAGAATCTGGACAGTCGAGGACTGAAGCTTTCTTT. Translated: CSAPESGQSRTEAFF.

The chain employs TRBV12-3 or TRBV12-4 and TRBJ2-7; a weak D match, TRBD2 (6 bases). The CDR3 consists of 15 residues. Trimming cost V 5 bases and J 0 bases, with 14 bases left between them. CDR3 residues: CASSPIAATSYEQYF. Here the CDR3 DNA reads TGTGCCAGCAGTCCGATAGCGGCGACCTCCTACGAGCAGTACTTC.

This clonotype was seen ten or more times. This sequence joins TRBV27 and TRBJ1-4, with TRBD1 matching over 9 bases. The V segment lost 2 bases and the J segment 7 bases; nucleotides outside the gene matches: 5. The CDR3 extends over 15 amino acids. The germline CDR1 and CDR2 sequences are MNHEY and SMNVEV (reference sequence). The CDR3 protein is CASSLRGDRAEKLFF. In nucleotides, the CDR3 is TGTGCCAGCAGTTTACGAGGGGACAGGGCTGAAAAACTGTTTTTT.

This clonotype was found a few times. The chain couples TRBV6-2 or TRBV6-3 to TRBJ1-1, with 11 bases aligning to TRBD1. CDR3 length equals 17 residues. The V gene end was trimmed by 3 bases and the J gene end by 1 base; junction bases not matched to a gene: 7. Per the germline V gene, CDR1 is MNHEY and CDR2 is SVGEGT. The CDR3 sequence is CASSYLRTGGRNTEAFF. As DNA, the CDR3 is TGTGCCAGCAGTTATCTCCGGACAGGGGGCCGGAACACTGAAGCTTTCTTT.

CDR3 nucleotides: TGCGCCAGCAGCTTGGGGGAGACGGGGCAGCCCCAGCATTTT. Its translation: CASSLGETGQPQHF. The rearrangement links TRBV5-1 to TRBJ1-5; D remains unclear. Trimming removed 0 bases at V and 7 bases at J, with 11 bases between. The CDR3 has 14 residues. CDR1 and CDR2 (germline): SGHRS, YFSETQ.

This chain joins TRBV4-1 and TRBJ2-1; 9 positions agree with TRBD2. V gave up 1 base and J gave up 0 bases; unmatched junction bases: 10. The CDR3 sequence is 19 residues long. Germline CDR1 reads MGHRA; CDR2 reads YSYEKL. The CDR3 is CASSQGGSGSFSSYNEQFF. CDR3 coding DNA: TGCGCCAGCAGCCAAGGGGGTAGCGGGAGTTTCTCCTCCTACAATGAGCAGTTCTTC.